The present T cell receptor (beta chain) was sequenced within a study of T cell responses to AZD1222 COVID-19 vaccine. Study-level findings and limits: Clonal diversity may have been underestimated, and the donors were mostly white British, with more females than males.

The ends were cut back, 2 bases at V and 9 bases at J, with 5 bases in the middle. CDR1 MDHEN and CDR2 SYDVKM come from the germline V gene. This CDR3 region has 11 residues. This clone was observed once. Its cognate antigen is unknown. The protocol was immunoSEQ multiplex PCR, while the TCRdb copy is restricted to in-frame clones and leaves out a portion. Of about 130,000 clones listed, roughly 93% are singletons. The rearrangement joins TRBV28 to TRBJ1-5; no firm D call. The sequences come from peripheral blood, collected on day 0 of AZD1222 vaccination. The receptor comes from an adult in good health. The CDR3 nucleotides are TGTGCCAGCAGTTTAGGGTGGCCCCAGCATTTT. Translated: CASSLGWPQHF. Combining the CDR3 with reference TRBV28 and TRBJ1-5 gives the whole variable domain DVKVTQSSRYLVKRTGEKVFLECVQDMDHENMFWYRQDPGLGLRLIYFSYDVKMKEKGDIPEGYSVSREKKERFSLILESASTNQTSMYLCASSLGWPQHFGDGTRLSIL.